The 27 T cell receptor beta chains in this list originate from one sample, sequenced in a study of vaccination and CD4 T cells after COVID-19. Noted treatment: approximately 10-day PBMC culture with coronavirus spike peptide pools or control peptides (ViraFEST assay). Their cognate antigens are unknown. Sequenced with the Oncomine TCR Beta short-read assay was DNA taken from cultured CD4+ T cells. TCRdb independently ran MiXCR on the PCR reads; one entry per CDR3 protein. Of more than 15,000 distinct CDR3 sequences listed, around 43% were seen once; the top ten hold around 18%. The sample was CD4+ T cells from blood, cultured in vitro, taken before SARS-CoV-2 vaccination. Source of these receptors: a human donor who received a COVID-19 vaccine.

This sequence joins TRBV7-6 and TRBJ2-2, with 7 bases matching TRBD1. Germline loops: CDR1 SGHVS, CDR2 FNYEAQ. Trimming cost V 6 bases and J 6 bases; bases outside gene matches: 10. This CDR3 contains 15 residues. CDR3 DNA: TGTGCCAGCAGAAAAGACAGGGTTGGTCCCGGGGAGCTGTTTTTT. This codes for CASRKDRVGPGELFF. Using reference TRBV7-6 and TRBJ2-2 for the parts outside the CDR3, the full variable domain is GAGVSQSPRYKVTKRGQDVALRCDPISGHVSLYWYRQALGQGPEFLTYFNYEAQQDKSGLPNDRFSAERPEGSISTLTIQRTEQRDSAMYRCASRKDRVGPGELFFGEGSRLTVL.

The chain has TRBV6-1 and TRBJ1-2; D remains ambiguous. Trimming took off 6 bases at V and 3 bases at J, with 17 bases between the two ends. Germline lookup yields CDR1 MNHNS and CDR2 SASEGT. CDR3 length equals 15 residues. The CDR3 nucleotides are TGTGCCAGCAGCACACAAAACATGGGGTACTATGGCTACACCTTC. Translated, it gives CASSTQNMGYYGYTF.

This clonotype came up a few times. The rearrangement joins TRBV20-1 to TRBJ2-3, with a weak D call TRBD1 (5 bases). The germline V and J ends were trimmed by 5 bases and 1 base, with 10 bases remaining between them. The CDR3 covers 13 residues. The germline V gene has CDR1 DFQATT and CDR2 SNEGSKA (reference sequence). The CDR3 loop reads CSAPTTGTDTQYF. Here the CDR3 DNA reads TGCAGTGCTCCCACGACAGGCACAGATACGCAGTATTTT.

The rearrangement uses TRBV18 and TRBJ2-3; no reliable D call. V was pared by 4 bases and J by 1 base, with 9 bases between. CDR3 size: 14 residues. Germline CDR1 and CDR2: KGHSH and LQKENI. The DNA for the CDR3 is TGTGCCAGCTCACAACTCCCAGGCACAGATACGCAGTATTTT. Translation gives CASSQLPGTDTQYF.

CDR3: CAWSLGGETQYF. The CDR3 nucleotides are TGTGCCTGGAGCCTTGGGGGTGAGACCCAGTACTTC. This chain connects TRBV30 to TRBJ2-5; either TRBD1 or TRBD2 may fit D (5 bases each). The CDR3 is 12 residues long. CDR1 GTSNPN and CDR2 SVGIG come from the germline V gene (reference sequence). The V end was cut by 3 bases, the J end by 5 bases, with 10 bases between.

This clonotype was detected a few times. The V call is TRBV30, the J call TRBJ2-1, with D perhaps TRBD1 (6 bases). V lost 4 bases to trimming and J lost 2 bases, with 9 bases between them. This CDR3 is built from 13 residues. Germline V gene data show CDR1 as GTSNPN and CDR2 as SVGIG (reference sequence). The CDR3 reads CAWTGQPYNEQFF. The CDR3 nucleotides are TGTGCCTGGACCGGACAGCCCTACAATGAGCAGTTCTTC.

The chain employs TRBV24-1 and TRBJ2-7; D is ambiguous. The ends were cut back, 6 bases at V and 0 bases at J, with 14 bases in the middle. The germline gives CDR1 KGHDR, CDR2 SFDVKD. There are 15 residues in the CDR3. This CDR3 is CATSSGLTPSYEQYF. Here the CDR3 DNA reads TGTGCCACCAGTTCAGGTCTGACACCCTCCTACGAGCAGTACTTC.

V usage is TRBV6-1 and J usage is TRBJ2-1, with D uncertain. The germline CDR1 and CDR2 sequences are MNHNS and SASEGT. This CDR3 has 13 amino acids. The germline V and J ends were trimmed by 5 bases and 4 bases, with 9 bases remaining between them. The CDR3 loop is CASSPGRYNEQFF. In nucleotides, the CDR3 is TGTGCCAGCAGTCCCGGGCGTTACAATGAGCAGTTCTTC.

This clonotype was seen a few times. This chain uses TRBV20-1 with TRBJ2-3; TRBD2 matches at 11 bases. The CDR3 runs 17 residues. Germline CDR1 reads DFQATT; CDR2 reads SNEGSKA (reference sequence). The ends lost 4 bases at V and 0 bases at J; junction bases unmatched: 9. The CDR3 DNA follows: TGCAGTGCTAATCGAATTAGCGGGGGGGCCAGCACAGATACGCAGTATTTT. Translating it yields CSANRISGGASTDTQYF.

The rearrangement joins TRBV2 to TRBJ2-2; D is ambiguous. Deletions cut 4 bases from V and 7 bases from J, with 16 bases between. This CDR3 has 15 residues. Germline lookup yields CDR1 SNHLY and CDR2 FYNNEI. CDR3 nucleotides: TGTGCCAGCAGTGTCCTCCCCCCATTGGACGGGGAGCTGTTTTTT. It translates to CASSVLPPLDGELFF.

In the case of this clonotype: Germline is not matched at one junction end, which may reflect a read error. The chain joins TRBV6-1 to TRBJ1-2; the match to TRBD1 covers 8 bases. There are 15 residues in the CDR3. Germline CDR1 and CDR2: MNHNS and SASEGT. For the CDR3, the DNA is TGTGCCAGCAGCCGACAGGGGAAGAGTGGCTATGGCCACACCTTC. Protein: CASSRQGKSGYGHTF.

The chain joins TRBV6-5 to TRBJ2-1; 8 nucleotides match TRBD1. CDR1 is MNHEY, CDR2 SVGAGI, per germline. After removal of 2 bases from V and 0 bases from J, the junction contained 6 bases not matched to a gene. CDR3 length equals 17 residues. CDR3 DNA sequence: TGTGCCAGCAGTTACCGCAGGGACAGGAGCTCCTACAATGAGCAGTTCTTC. Translation gives CASSYRRDRSSYNEQFF.

V is TRBV7-2 and J is TRBJ1-5; D assignment may be TRBD1 or TRBD2 (7 bases each). The DNA end is a closer match to TRBJ2-3, so the J assignment may be wrong. This CDR3 comprises 16 residues. Germline lookup yields CDR1 SGHTA and CDR2 FQGNSA. The CDR3 reads CASSLTRGGGNQPQYF. The CDR3 nucleotides are TGTGCCAGCAGCTTGACGCGGGGAGGGGGCAATCAGCCCCAGTATTTT.

The genes are TRBV19 and TRBJ2-1; D call uncertain. Germline CDR1 and CDR2: LNHDA and SQIVND (reference sequence). The CDR3 totals 13 residues. The V end lost 7 bases, the J end lost 0 bases, and 7 bases lay between the germline ends. The CDR3 protein is CASTRSSYNEQFF. Written as DNA, the CDR3 is TGTGCCAGTACAAGGAGCTCCTACAATGAGCAGTTCTTC.

This chain connects TRBV20-1 to TRBJ1-6; 8 nucleotides line up with TRBD1. Germline-derived CDR1 and CDR2 are DFQATT and SNEGSKA (reference sequence). Trimming cost V 4 bases and J 9 bases; bases outside gene matches: 5. The CDR3 loop spans 13 amino acids. This CDR3 reads CSATTGVGSPLHF. Here the CDR3 DNA reads TGCAGTGCTACGACAGGGGTGGGTTCACCCCTCCACTTT.

V usage is TRBV5-1 and J usage is TRBJ1-6; D is unclear. Germline V gives CDR1 SGHRS, CDR2 YFSETQ. The CDR3 totals 15 residues. V lost 3 bases and J 7 bases, leaving 14 bases between the germline ends. In DNA form, the CDR3 reads TGCGCCAGCAGCTATGAGGGTCCGTTGAATTCACCCCTCCACTTT. This translates into CASSYEGPLNSPLHF.

Here the CDR3 reads CASSLAGGNQPQHF. The CDR3 nucleotides are TGTGCCAGCAGCTTGGCCGGGGGCAATCAGCCCCAGCATTTT. This chain links TRBV5-4 with TRBJ1-5; no clear D gene. The CDR3 sequence is 14 residues long. Germline CDR1 reads SGHNT; CDR2 reads YYREEE (reference sequence). Trimming removed 0 bases from V and 2 bases from J, with 6 bases in between.

This clonotype is labeled as medium-sized. This rearrangement joins TRBV20-1 to TRBJ1-2, with D possibly being TRBD1 (5 bases). From germline, CDR1 is DFQATT and CDR2 SNEGSKA (reference sequence). Trimming pared 0 bases from V and 4 bases from J, leaving 12 bases between. The CDR3 is 14 residues long. The CDR3 loop reads CSARDLPGPYGYTF. CDR3 DNA: TGCAGTGCTAGAGACCTTCCGGGGCCCTATGGCTACACCTTC.

This clonotype has only a few counts. The chain couples TRBV6-1 to TRBJ2-7; 8 nucleotides align to TRBD2. Germline trimming cut 2 bases from V and 3 bases from J; bases unmatched to any gene: 6. CDR1 and CDR2 from the germline V gene are MNHNS and SASEGT. The CDR3 loop spans 15 amino acids. CDR3 region: CASSERSGGVYEQYF. CDR3 bases: TGTGCCAGCAGTGAAAGGAGCGGGGGAGTCTACGAGCAGTACTTC.

The CDR3, as DNA: TGTGCCAGCAGTTACTCGATGGCGCCGCTGTTACTGTTTTTT. This encodes CASSYSMAPLLLFF. The genes are TRBV6-5 and TRBJ1-4; no reliable D call. The CDR3 contains 14 residues. With 0 bases removed from V and 13 bases from J, the gap between germline ends came to 15 bases. Germline V lookup: CDR1 MNHEY, CDR2 SVGAGI.

In its sample, this clonotype was seen a few times. The gene calls are TRBV2 and TRBJ1-1; 8 bases are a match to TRBD1. With V trimmed by 6 bases and J by 5 bases, 2 bases remained unmatched. CDR3 length: 12 residues. Germline values: CDR1 SNHLY, CDR2 FYNNEI. The CDR3 DNA reads as TGTGCCAGCAGGAGACAGGGGACTGAAGCTTTCTTT. This codes for CASRRQGTEAFF.

The chain recombines TRBV25-1 with TRBJ1-2; D call uncertain. This CDR3 is 11 amino acids long. V gave up 7 bases and J gave up 5 bases, with 8 bases separating them. Germline V gives CDR1 MGHDK, CDR2 SYGVNS. CDR3 nucleotides: TGTGCCAGCACTGACACGTATGGCTACACCTTC. Its protein is CASTDTYGYTF.

The CDR3 region is CASSQETSKETQYF. Written as DNA, the CDR3 is TGCGCCAGCAGCCAAGAAACTAGCAAAGAGACCCAGTACTTC. V and J are TRBV4-1 and TRBJ2-5; the D gene is possibly TRBD2 (6 bases). The germline gives CDR1 MGHRA, CDR2 YSYEKL. The CDR3 has 14 residues. V dropped 0 bases and J dropped 3 bases, with 8 bases sitting between them.

J is TRBJ2-7 and V is TRBV12-3 or TRBV12-4, with a weak D call TRBD1 (6 bases). V lost 6 bases, J lost 1 base, and 10 bases lay in between. This CDR3 comprises 13 residues. The CDR3 DNA reads as TGTGCCAGCAGCCATGACAGGTCCTACGAGCAGTACTTC. This sequence encodes CASSHDRSYEQYF.

V usage is TRBV12-3 or TRBV12-4 and J usage is TRBJ2-2; D not resolved. Trimming took 4 bases from V and 5 from J, leaving 8 bases between them. The CDR3 consists of 13 residues. CDR3 sequence reads: CASSSFRTGELFF. The CDR3 DNA is TGTGCCAGCAGTTCGTTCCGGACCGGGGAGCTGTTTTTT.

This clonotype was counted between two and nine times. The chain has TRBV6-1 and TRBJ1-1; unclear D gene. Trimming removed 6 bases from V and 0 bases from J, with 11 bases in between. CDR1 MNHNS and CDR2 SASEGT come from the germline V gene. This CDR3 is 14 amino acids long. The CDR3 is CASSLAGMNTEAFF. The CDR3, as DNA: TGTGCCAGCAGCCTCGCGGGAATGAACACTGAAGCTTTCTTT.

This clonotype has just a few counts. The rearrangement joins TRBV25-1 to TRBJ1-1; a weak D match, TRBD1 (5 bases). The CDR3 covers 17 residues. The germline V gene has CDR1 MGHDK and CDR2 SYGVNS. V was pared by 4 bases and J by 4 bases, with 22 bases between. The CDR3 sequence: CASSGRRGSGRRTEAFF. The CDR3, as DNA: TGTGCCAGCAGTGGAAGAAGGGGCTCGGGACGTCGCACTGAAGCTTTCTTT. Supplemented by reference TRBV25-1 and TRBJ1-1, the full variable domain reads EADIYQTPRYLVIGTGKKITLECSQTMGHDKMYWYQQDPGMELHLIHYSYGVNSTEKGDLSSESTVSRIRTEHFPLTLESARPSHTSQYLCASSGRRGSGRRTEAFFGQGTRLTVV.